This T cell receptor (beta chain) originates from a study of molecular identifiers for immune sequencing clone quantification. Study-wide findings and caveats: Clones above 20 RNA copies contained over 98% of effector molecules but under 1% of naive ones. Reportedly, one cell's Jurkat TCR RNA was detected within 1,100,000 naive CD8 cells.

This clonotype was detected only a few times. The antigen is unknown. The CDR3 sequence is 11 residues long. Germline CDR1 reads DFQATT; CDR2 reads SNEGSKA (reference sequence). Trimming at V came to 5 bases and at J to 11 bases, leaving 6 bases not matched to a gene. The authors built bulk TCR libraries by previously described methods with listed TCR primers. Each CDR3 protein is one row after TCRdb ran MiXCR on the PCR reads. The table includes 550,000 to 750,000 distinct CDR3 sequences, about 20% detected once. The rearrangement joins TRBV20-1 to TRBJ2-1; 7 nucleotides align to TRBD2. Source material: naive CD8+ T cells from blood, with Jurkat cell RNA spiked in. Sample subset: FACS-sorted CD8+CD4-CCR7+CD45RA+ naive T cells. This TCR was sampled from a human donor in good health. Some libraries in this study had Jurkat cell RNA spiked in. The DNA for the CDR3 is TGCAGTGCTGTTAGCGGGTATAAGCAGTTCTTC. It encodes CSAVSGYKQFF.